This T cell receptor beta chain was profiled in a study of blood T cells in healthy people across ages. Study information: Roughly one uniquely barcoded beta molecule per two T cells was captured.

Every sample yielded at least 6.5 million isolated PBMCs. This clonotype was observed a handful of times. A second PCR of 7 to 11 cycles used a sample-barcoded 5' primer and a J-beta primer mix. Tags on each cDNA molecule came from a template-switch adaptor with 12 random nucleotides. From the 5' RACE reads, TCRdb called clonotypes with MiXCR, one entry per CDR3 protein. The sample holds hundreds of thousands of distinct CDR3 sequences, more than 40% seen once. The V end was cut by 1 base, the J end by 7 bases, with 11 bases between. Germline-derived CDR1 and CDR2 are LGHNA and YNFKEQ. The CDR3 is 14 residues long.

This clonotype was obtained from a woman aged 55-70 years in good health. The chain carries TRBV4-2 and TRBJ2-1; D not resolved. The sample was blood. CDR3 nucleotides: TGTGCCAGCAGCCAAGGGGCTGTTGTGAATGAGCAGTTCTTC. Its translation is CASSQGAVVNEQFF.